This T cell receptor (beta chain) emerged from a study of human T cells and chemical hapten exposure. The overall study: Sensitization applied 2% DPC to around 2 cm by around 2 cm of upper inner arm skin.

The length of the CDR3 is 14 residues. V was pared by 2 bases and J by 4 bases, with 11 bases between. Per the germline V gene, CDR1 is LGHNA and CDR2 is YSLEER. There are many counts of this clonotype. Time point described: pre-sensitization, week 0. Treatment reported: therapeutic diphenylcyclopropenone sensitization with weekly scalp DPC. Original processing notes: Samples had a median of about 96,000 TCRs, ranging roughly 23,224 to 700,000. Via MiXCR, TCRdb re-called the RACE reads, giving one row per CDR3 protein. TCRdb's processing, not the authors' own work, is the source of the V and J calls. The table lists about 260,000 distinct CDR3 sequences, about 8.1% of them singletons.

The sequences come from whole blood, collected in connection with sensitization to the hapten diphenylcyclopropenone (DPC). The sequence derives from a woman aged 40-49 years with alopecia areata. Some clones in this sample may be carry-over from other donors' samples. V and J are TRBV4-3 and TRBJ1-1, with D possibly being TRBD1 (6 bases). The CDR3 here is CASSQTGFATEAFF. As DNA, the CDR3 is TGCGCCAGCAGCCAAACAGGGTTTGCCACTGAAGCTTTCTTT.